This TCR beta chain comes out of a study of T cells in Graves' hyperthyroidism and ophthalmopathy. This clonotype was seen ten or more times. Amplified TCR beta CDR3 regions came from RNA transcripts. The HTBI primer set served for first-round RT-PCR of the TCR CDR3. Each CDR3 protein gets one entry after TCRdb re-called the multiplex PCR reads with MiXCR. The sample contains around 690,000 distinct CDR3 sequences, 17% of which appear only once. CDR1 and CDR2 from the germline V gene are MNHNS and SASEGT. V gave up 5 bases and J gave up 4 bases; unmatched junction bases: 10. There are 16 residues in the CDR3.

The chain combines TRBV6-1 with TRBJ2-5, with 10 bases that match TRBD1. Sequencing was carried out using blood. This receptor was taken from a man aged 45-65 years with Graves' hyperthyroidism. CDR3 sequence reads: CASSRQGARLGETQYF. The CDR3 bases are TGTGCCAGCAGTCGACAGGGGGCCCGCCTAGGAGAGACCCAGTACTTC.